These 7 T cell receptor beta chains came from one sample sequenced in a study of cytomegalovirus exposure and HLA in healthy donors (dated by TCRdb to about 2017). Libraries were built with the immunoSEQ multiplex PCR assay. The multiplex PCR relied on a mix of 60 forward primers for TCR Vbeta segments and 13 reverse primers for TCR Jbeta segments. This is the immuneACCESS table as TCRdb keeps it, with only in-frame sequences that have V and J called. A part of the clones is gone; compared with another copy, unresolved V genes explain less than half, and the rest is unexplained. Present in this sample are 100,000 to 150,000 clones, 74% of which were seen just once. Of the sample, 11% is held by the ten largest clones. Specimen: PBMCs. These TCRs come from a woman aged 45 to 65 in good health and CMV-seropositive.

This clone was seen just once. This rearrangement joins TRBV11-2 to TRBJ2-3; D remains unclear. V dropped 4 bases and J dropped 6 bases, with 11 bases sitting between them. Germline-derived CDR1 and CDR2 are SGHAT and FQNNGV. There are 13 residues in the CDR3. The CDR3 DNA reads TGTGCCAGCAGCTCTCGAATTGAGGATACGCAGTATTTT. It is translated as CASSSRIEDTQYF.

This clone has more than one count but fewer than ten. This chain links TRBV4-1 with TRBJ2-2; 7 bases agree with TRBD2. CDR3 length equals 19 residues. Germline-derived CDR1 and CDR2 are MGHRA and YSYEKL. With 2 bases clipped from V and 3 bases from J, the junction kept 15 bases outside the gene matches. The CDR3 region is CASSQSPLRSGEDTGELFF. CDR3 in DNA: TGCGCCAGCAGCCAATCCCCGCTTAGGAGCGGGGAGGACACCGGGGAGCTGTTTTTT.

This chain links TRBV11-2 with TRBJ1-1; 10 bases match TRBD1. After removal of 1 base from V and 0 bases from J, the junction contained 2 bases not matched to a gene. The CDR3 runs 16 residues. CDR1 is SGHAT, CDR2 FQNNGV, per germline. The CDR3 region is CASSLGQGAVNTEAFF. The CDR3 DNA reads TGTGCCAGCAGCTTAGGACAGGGGGCGGTGAACACTGAAGCTTTCTTT.

V and J are TRBV6-6 and TRBJ2-7, with 9 bases fitting TRBD2. Germline CDR1 MNHNY, CDR2 SVGAGI (reference sequence). V was clipped by 4 bases and J by 4 bases; unmatched bases: 8. There are 15 residues in the CDR3. The CDR3, as DNA: TGTGCCAGCAGTTTAGAAAGCGGGGGGACATACGAGCAGTACTTC. Protein product: CASSLESGGTYEQYF.

V is TRBV18 and J is TRBJ2-6; D possibly corresponds to TRBD1 (6 bases). V dropped 6 bases and J dropped 2 bases, with 11 bases sitting between them. Germline V gives CDR1 KGHSH, CDR2 LQKENI. This CDR3 spans 15 amino acids. This chain's CDR3 is CASSPGTTGANVLTF. The CDR3 nucleotides are TGTGCCAGCTCCCCCGGGACAACTGGGGCCAACGTCCTGACTTTC.

The J gene is TRBJ1-5, the V gene TRBV6-1; 10 bases match TRBD1. The germline V gene has CDR1 MNHNS and CDR2 SASEGT. The CDR3 is made up of 15 amino acids. V lost 2 bases to trimming and J lost 6 bases; unmatched junction nucleotides: 4. CDR3 loop: CASSERQGALQPQHF. Here the CDR3 DNA reads TGTGCCAGCAGTGAAAGACAGGGGGCTCTTCAGCCCCAGCATTTT.

V gene TRBV5-4 combines with J gene TRBJ2-4, with D possibly TRBD1 on 6 matching bases. Germline assignment: CDR1 SGHNT and CDR2 YYREEE (reference sequence). Deletions cut 4 bases from V and 6 bases from J, with 14 bases between. This CDR3 is built from 14 residues. CDR3 in DNA: TGTGCCAGCAGCGAGGCAGGGGCGGGAAACATTCAGTACTTC. Translating gives CASSEAGAGNIQYF. Full variable domain (remainder filled in from reference TRBV5-4 and TRBJ2-4): ETGVTQSPTHLIKTRGQQVTLRCSSQSGHNTVSWYQQALGQGPQFIFQYYREEENGRGNFPPRFSGLQFPNYSSELNVNALELDDSALYLCASSEAGAGNIQYFGAGTRLSVL.